The 25 T cell receptor beta chains presented below share a single source sample, sequenced in a study of human T cells and chemical hapten exposure. TCRdb fed the RACE reads into MiXCR, producing one record per CDR3 protein. The repertoire holds 70,000 to 90,000 distinct CDR3 sequences, with 10% to 13% as singletons. Documented time point: patch test 3, about 24 weeks after DPC sensitization. As for treatment: therapeutic diphenylcyclopropenone sensitization with weekly scalp DPC. This specimen was whole blood, taken in connection with sensitization to the hapten diphenylcyclopropenone (DPC). All receptors derive from a woman between 45 and 60 years old with alopecia areata. Some clones in this sample may be carry-over from other donors' samples.

The chain is built from TRBV29-1 and TRBJ2-1; the match to TRBD2 covers 7 bases. J was trimmed by 5 bases and V by 4 bases; bases with no gene match: 5. The CDR3 has 13 amino acids. Germline CDR1 reads SQVTM; CDR2 reads ANQGSEA. For the CDR3, the DNA is TGCAGCGTTGCCCTAGCGGTTAACAATGAGCAGTTCTTC. This sequence encodes CSVALAVNNEQFF.

Many counts were recorded for this clonotype. The rearrangement joins TRBV7-3 to TRBJ1-1; no clear D. V was shortened by 1 base and J by 1 base, with 4 bases between the two germline ends. Germline values: CDR1 SGHTA, CDR2 FQGTGA. This CDR3 comprises 13 residues. In DNA, the CDR3 is TGTGCCAGCAGCTTAAACACGAACACTGAAGCTTTCTTT. Protein sequence: CASSLNTNTEAFF.

This clonotype has ten or more counts. The chain joins TRBV5-1 to TRBJ2-5, with 7 bases lining up with TRBD1. This CDR3 contains 14 residues. Germline assignment: CDR1 SGHRS and CDR2 YFSETQ. After removal of 4 bases from V and 2 bases from J, the junction contained 5 bases not matched to a gene. The DNA for the CDR3 is TGCGCCAGCAGCGCTGGGACAGCACAAGAGACCCAGTACTTC. It codes for CASSAGTAQETQYF.

The sample holds many counts of this clonotype. The V call is TRBV28, the J call TRBJ2-3; 9 bases line up with TRBD1. J was trimmed by 2 bases and V by 6 bases; bases with no gene match: 9. Germline V gene data show CDR1 as MDHEN and CDR2 as SYDVKM. This CDR3 is 16 amino acids long. In DNA form, the CDR3 reads TGTGCCAGCAGGCATCCGGGACAGGGATACACAGATACGCAGTATTTT. Protein: CASRHPGQGYTDTQYF. The variable domain in full, completed from reference TRBV28 and TRBJ2-3, reads DVKVTQSSRYLVKRTGEKVFLECVQDMDHENMFWYRQDPGLGLRLIYFSYDVKMKEKGDIPEGYSVSREKKERFSLILESASTNQTSMYLCASRHPGQGYTDTQYFGPGTRLTVL.

A single count supports this clonotype. This chain links TRBV30 with TRBJ1-2; D uncertain. The V end lost 1 base, the J end lost 2 bases, and 5 bases lay between the germline ends. Germline CDR1 reads GTSNPN; CDR2 reads SVGIG (reference sequence). The CDR3 covers 12 residues. The CDR3 coding sequence is TGTGCCTGGAGTGCCAGAAACTATGGCTACACCTTC. Protein sequence: CAWSARNYGYTF.

This clonotype was seen at least ten times. The chain employs TRBV7-8 and TRBJ2-2; 7 nucleotides agree with TRBD1. There are 15 residues in the CDR3. In germline, CDR1 is SGHVS, CDR2 FQNEAQ. Trimming took 1 base from V and 1 from J; bases not matched to a gene: 0. CDR3 nucleotide sequence: TGTGCCAGCAGCTTAGGGGACAGGAACACCGGGGAGCTGTTTTTT. Its protein is CASSLGDRNTGELFF.

This clonotype was observed at least ten times. V is TRBV11-2 and J is TRBJ2-1, with D tentatively TRBD1 or TRBD2 (5 bases each). V was clipped by 3 bases and J by 0 bases, with 9 bases between them. The CDR3 loop spans 15 amino acids. The V gene's germline CDR1 is SGHAT and CDR2 FQNNGV. CDR3 sequence (DNA): TGTGCCAGCAGCTTTGGGACCATCTCCTACAATGAGCAGTTCTTC. Amino acid sequence: CASSFGTISYNEQFF.

The V and J genes are TRBV7-3 and TRBJ2-5, with D perhaps matching TRBD2 (6 bases). The V gene's germline CDR1 is SGHTA and CDR2 FQGTGA. V lost 2 bases, J lost 5 bases, and 9 bases lay in between. There are 13 residues in the CDR3. CDR3 DNA: TGTGCCAGCAGCTTAGAACGGGGGGAGACCCAGTACTTC. Translation: CASSLERGETQYF.

This clonotype was counted at least ten times. This rearrangement joins TRBV19 to TRBJ2-7; no reliable D call. V gave up 4 bases and J gave up 2 bases, with 12 bases separating them. Germline values: CDR1 LNHDA, CDR2 SQIVND (reference sequence). The CDR3 extends over 14 amino acids. CDR3 bases: TGTGCCAGTAGTACCGCACCGGGTACCTACGAGCAGTACTTC. Amino acid sequence: CASSTAPGTYEQYF.

This clonotype showed up just a few times. The J gene is TRBJ2-6, the V gene TRBV29-1, with D hard to call. CDR3 size: 12 residues. The germline gives CDR1 SQVTM, CDR2 ANQGSEA. Trimming took 6 bases from V and 1 from J, leaving 4 bases between them. The CDR3 coding sequence is TGCAGCGTGACATCTGGGGCCAACGTCCTGACTTTC. It encodes CSVTSGANVLTF.

The CDR3 loop is CASSSGPDQFF. CDR3 DNA: TGCGCCAGCAGCTCCGGACCCGACCAGTTCTTC. V gene TRBV5-1 combines with J gene TRBJ2-1; no clear D. Germline CDR1 SGHRS, CDR2 YFSETQ. Deletions cut 3 bases from V and 13 bases from J, with 11 bases between. This CDR3 has 11 residues.

In its sample, this clonotype was seen many times. V usage is TRBV5-4 and J usage is TRBJ2-2; 7 bases line up with TRBD2. Germline V gene data show CDR1 as SGHNT and CDR2 as YYREEE (reference sequence). This CDR3 has 13 amino acids. V trimming: 6 bases; J trimming: 2 bases; junction bases outside the gene matches: 1. CDR3 amino acids: CASKRGNTGELFF. CDR3 coding DNA: TGTGCCAGCAAGCGGGGTAACACCGGGGAGCTGTTTTTT.

This clonotype was picked up a small number of times. V is TRBV28 and J is TRBJ1-1; perhaps TRBD1 as D (6 bases). V lost 6 bases to trimming and J lost 2 bases, with 10 bases between them. The V gene's germline CDR1 is MDHEN and CDR2 SYDVKM. This CDR3 contains 13 residues. As DNA, the CDR3 is TGTGCCAGCAGGGACAGCCTCAACACTGAAGCTTTCTTT. It is translated as CASRDSLNTEAFF. The full variable domain, with the rest looked up from reference TRBV28 and TRBJ1-1, is DVKVTQSSRYLVKRTGEKVFLECVQDMDHENMFWYRQDPGLGLRLIYFSYDVKMKEKGDIPEGYSVSREKKERFSLILESASTNQTSMYLCASRDSLNTEAFFGQGTRLTVV.

This clonotype was counted many times. This chain's CDR3 is CASSPPGTPNQPQHF. CDR3 bases: TGTGCCAGCAGTCCCCCCGGGACACCCAATCAGCCCCAGCATTTT. The chain joins TRBV12-3 or TRBV12-4 to TRBJ1-5, with D tentatively TRBD1 (6 bases). Trimming cost V 5 bases and J 3 bases, with 14 bases left between them. There are 15 residues in the CDR3.

This rearrangement joins TRBV30 to TRBJ1-1; unclear D gene. CDR3 length equals 13 residues. The germline gives CDR1 GTSNPN, CDR2 SVGIG (reference sequence). The V gene lost 0 bases and the J gene lost 7 bases, with 12 bases spanning the gap. The CDR3 DNA follows: TGTGCCTGGAGTGTACCTTCAGGTAGTGAAGCTTTCTTT. Translation: CAWSVPSGSEAFF.

This clonotype was seen many times. The rearrangement links TRBV6-5 to TRBJ2-7; 10 bases align to TRBD1. Per germline, CDR1 MNHEY and CDR2 SVGAGI. This CDR3 region has 15 residues. J gave up 2 bases and V 4 bases, and 5 bases lay outside the gene matches. CDR3 region: CASSSAGTGAYEQYF. For the CDR3, the DNA is TGTGCCAGCAGTTCCGCCGGGACAGGGGCCTACGAGCAGTACTTC.

This chain connects TRBV11-2 to TRBJ2-1, with 10 bases that match TRBD2. The CDR3 is 17 amino acids. Germline V CDR1 and CDR2: SGHAT, FQNNGV. After removal of 8 bases from V and 7 bases from J, the junction contained 17 bases not matched to a gene. As DNA, the CDR3 is TGTGCCAGCCGGGAGAGGAGGGCTCGGACTAGCGGAAATGAGCAGTTCTTC. Its protein is CASRERRARTSGNEQFF.

V and J are TRBV20-1 and TRBJ2-7; 11 bases are shared with TRBD2. The CDR3 length is 14 residues. The ends lost 6 bases at V and 4 bases at J; junction bases unmatched: 8. Germline V gene data show CDR1 as DFQATT and CDR2 as SNEGSKA (reference sequence). The DNA for the CDR3 is TGCAGTGCCCCCACTAGCGGGAGAAGGTACGAGCAGTACTTC. As protein: CSAPTSGRRYEQYF.

J is TRBJ1-1 and V is TRBV11-3; D gene unclear. V lost 1 base and J 4 bases, leaving 10 bases between the germline ends. The CDR3 runs 14 residues. The germline gives CDR1 SGHNT, CDR2 YENEEA. CDR3 protein: CASSLVLGRTEAFF. CDR3 DNA: TGTGCCAGCAGCTTAGTCCTGGGCCGCACTGAAGCTTTCTTT.

This clonotype has at least ten counts. The V call is TRBV12-3 or TRBV12-4, the J call TRBJ2-1; D call uncertain. V gave up 4 bases and J gave up 5 bases, with 15 bases separating them. The CDR3 is made up of 15 amino acids. CDR3 coding DNA: TGTGCCAGCAGTTGGTCCGCAACGTTAAACAATGAGCAGTTCTTC. Translating gives CASSWSATLNNEQFF.

This clonotype was detected many times. The rearrangement uses TRBV7-2 and TRBJ2-1; TRBD1 might be the D (6 bases). With 6 bases removed from V and 0 bases from J, the gap between germline ends came to 12 bases. Germline-derived CDR1 and CDR2 are SGHTA and FQGNSA. The CDR3 totals 15 residues. Here the CDR3 reads CASRLDRSSYNEQFF. CDR3 DNA: TGTGCCAGCAGACTCGACAGGAGCTCCTACAATGAGCAGTTCTTC.

This clonotype was counted many times. V usage is TRBV7-2 and J usage is TRBJ2-7, with TRBD1 as a possible D gene (6 bases). V was pared by 1 base and J by 4 bases, with 17 bases between. CDR3 length equals 16 residues. From germline, CDR1 is SGHTA and CDR2 FQGNSA. The CDR3 DNA sequence: TGTGCCAGCAGCTTAGGGTCGACAGGTACGGGTTACGAGCAGTACTTC. Protein: CASSLGSTGTGYEQYF.

This chain connects TRBV27 to TRBJ2-7; TRBD1 aligns across 10 bases. J gave up 6 bases and V 5 bases, and 7 bases lay outside the gene matches. CDR3 size: 14 residues. Germline assignment: CDR1 MNHEY and CDR2 SMNVEV (reference sequence). The CDR3 spells CASSIAGTGVEQYF. Here the CDR3 DNA reads TGTGCCAGCAGTATCGCCGGGACAGGGGTCGAGCAGTACTTC.

This clonotype was seen a few times. V and J are TRBV6-6 and TRBJ2-7; 10 bases agree with TRBD1. This CDR3 has 15 residues. Trimming took 2 bases from V and 2 from J; bases not matched to a gene: 3. Germline CDR1 and CDR2: MNHNY and SVGAGI (reference sequence). The CDR3 loop reads CASSYTGTGAYEQYF. The CDR3 nucleotides are TGTGCCAGCAGTTACACCGGGACAGGGGCCTACGAGCAGTACTTC.

This clonotype has a count of ten or more. The chain couples TRBV11-2 to TRBJ2-6; D not certain. This CDR3 is built from 16 residues. V was cut by 1 base and J by 0 bases, with 7 bases left in between. Germline loops: CDR1 SGHAT, CDR2 FQNNGV. The DNA of the CDR3 is TGTGCCAGCAGCTTAGTTCCCCACTCTGGGGCCAACGTCCTGACTTTC. Amino acids: CASSLVPHSGANVLTF.